This TCR beta chain was found in a study of OX40 agonist ivuxolimab in advanced cancers. Turning to the overall study: The costimulatory receptor OX40 (CD134) was targeted by ivuxolimab, a fully human IgG2 agonistic monoclonal antibody. Intravenous ivuxolimab was administered to patients every 2 weeks at six dose levels: 0.01, 0.1, 0.3, 1.5, 3 and 10 mg/kg. Of the 52 patients in dose escalation, some 20 had hepatocellular carcinoma, some 15 had melanoma, 9 had renal cell carcinoma and 9 had head and neck cancer. A male proportion of under 85% and a mean age of approximately 61 years, ranging from roughly 23 to 79, were recorded for the dose-escalation cohort. Prior anti-PD-1, anti-PD-L1 or anti-CTLA-4 therapy was permitted, and checkpoint inhibitors had been received by about 36% of dose-escalation patients. Partial responses occurred in three dose-escalation patients, of whom one had hepatocellular carcinoma and two had cutaneous melanoma. Peripheral TCRbeta sequencing aimed to test whether ivuxolimab altered TCR sequence diversity and caused clonal T-cell expansion. The monotherapy dose-escalation portion (N = 52 patients) of the phase I ivuxolimab trial is reported in the paper.

The CDR3 starts with the cysteine, ends with the phenylalanine, and has 21 residues. Of all the DNA, just the CDR3 is kept, 63 bases in frame from base 1. CDR1 is given as PRHDT and CDR2 as FYEKMQ, both from the germline V gene (reference sequence). The V end gives up 5 bases and the J end 5 bases, leaving 25 bases in the junction not matched to a gene. The trial excluded patients who had a history of autoimmune disease or were on systemic immunosuppression. Peripheral blood for TCR sequencing was collected from all dose cohorts at baseline, on cycle 4 day 1, and on cycle 7 day 1. The samples were drawn from a first-in-human, open-label, multicenter phase I dose-escalation trial of ivuxolimab. Adults with locally advanced or metastatic melanoma, renal cell, hepatocellular, or head and neck squamous cell carcinoma were enrolled in the trial. Before TCR sequencing, CD4+ T cells and CD8+ T cells from peripheral blood were sorted into separate populations.

The full study reports these points: After ivuxolimab, more expanded clones were found on average in CD8+ T cells than in CD4+ T cells. Antigen specificity was not determined for the clonally expanded peripheral T cells. In the 0.1-3.0 mg/kg groups, partial responders were among the patients with the lowest normalized peripheral clonal expansion, particularly in CD8+ T cells. At doses of 0.1 to 3.0 mg/kg, clonal expansion of both CD4+ and CD8+ T cells in blood was seen between baseline and week 6. Low levels of normalized T-cell clonal expansion were also seen in some nonresponding patients.

For sequencing of the TCRbeta CDR3 region, genomic DNA was extracted from the sorted cells. TCRbeta CDR3 regions were sequenced using the immunoSEQ Assay. TCRdb holds this immuneACCESS table with in-frame rearrangements only. Some clones are missing; in checked studies, unresolved V genes explain under half, and the rest has no known cause. The sample records approximately 89,000 clones, about 90% of which are singletons. The ten biggest clones cover roughly 0.71% of the sample. Turning to this clone: Its target antigen remains unknown. No much larger clone is present one base from it, and per-base qualities are unavailable.

The source is an adult with an advanced solid tumor such as melanoma, head and neck, liver or kidney cancer. This receptor chain uses TRBV13 and TRBJ2-5, and 11 bases in between align with TRBD1. The source was CD4+ or CD8+ T cells sorted from blood, collected in a trial of the OX40 agonist ivuxolimab. Here the CDR3 is given as CASSVWTGGERDSPIRETQYF. The bases are TGTGCCAGCAGCGTCTGGACAGGGGGCGAGCGGGACTCCCCTATCCGGGAGACCCAGTACTTC.